This T cell receptor beta chain was recorded in a study of TIL therapy for anti-PD-1-resistant metastatic lung cancer. Across the whole study: Tumor harvest preceded PD-1/PD-L1 blockade, followed by nivolumab treatment. Median tumor PD-L1 proportion score was under 7.5%. Median tumor mutation burden was under 1.9 mutations per megabase.

This was the immunoSEQ v3 assay. TCRdb's table, derived via immunoSEQ multiplex PCR, lists solely in-frame clones and lacks some. Of about 52,000 clones detected, 65% to 80% appear once; the ten largest clones hold around 4.8%. The V gene's germline CDR1 is KGHSY and CDR2 FQNENV. Trimming at V came to 0 bases and at J to 9 bases, leaving 2 bases not matched to a gene. The CDR3 is made up of 15 amino acids. Points from the study as a whole: The baseline peripheral repertoire was partially replaced by infused TIL clonotypes that later decayed.

Stated time point: pre-treatment sample, taken before nivolumab and TIL therapy. As to this clone: What it binds is unknown.

The source is a woman aged 30 to 85 with non-small cell lung cancer. The source was blood, collected at baseline. The chain carries TRBV16 and TRBJ2-4, with 13 bases that match TRBD2. The CDR3 loop is CASSQSGTSGAIQYF. The CDR3 nucleotides are TGTGCCAGCAGCCAATCAGGGACTAGCGGGGCCATTCAGTACTTC.